These T cell receptor beta chains were read from a single sample in a study of cytomegalovirus exposure and HLA in healthy donors. The table came from immunoSEQ multiplex PCR; TCRdb's copy has only in-frame clones and leaves some out. The sample records about 110,000 clones, 82% being singletons. The sample was PBMCs. The receptors here all came from a middle-aged man in good health and CMV-seronegative. The CDR3 runs from the conserved cysteine through the conserved F or W. D genes are given only for firm matches. Rows may omit the clone size; those that give it use once, few, many or a size class.

D gene	J gene	V gene	clone size	CDR3 protein	CDR3 DNA
TRBD2	TRBJ2-2	TRBV27	once	CASRAGTTSTGELFF	TGTGCCAGCAGGGCCGGGACTACATCCACCGGGGAGCTGTTTTTT
TRBD2	TRBJ2-1	TRBV7-9	few	CASSATRLAGGAYNEQFF	TGTGCCAGCAGCGCGACGAGACTAGCGGGGGGAGCCTACAATGAGCAGTTCTTC
NA	TRBJ1-2	TRBV6-1	NA	CASSGRGSSYGYTF	TGTGCCAGCAGTGGTAGGGGATCAAGCTATGGCTACACCTTC
NA	TRBJ2-1	TRBV4-3	NA	CAGVGEADEQFF	TGCGCCGGGGTAGGGGAGGCGGATGAGCAGTTCTTC
NA	TRBJ1-1	TRBV10-3	NA	CAISEPTRRAEAFF	TGTGCCATCAGTGAGCCGACCAGGCGTGCTGAAGCTTTCTTT
NA	TRBJ2-3	TRBV5-8	NA	CASSLGPLDTQYF	TGTGCCAGCAGCTTGGGGCCCTTGGATACGCAGTATTTT
TRBD2	TRBJ2-1	TRBV6-5	NA	CASSYIAGGNNEQFF	TGTGCCAGCAGTTACATAGCGGGGGGCAATAATGAGCAGTTCTTC
NA	TRBJ2-5	TRBV2	once	CASSDHETQYF	TGTGCCAGCAGTGACCATGAGACCCAGTACTTC
TRBD1	TRBJ1-1	TRBV5-1	NA	CASSTDREPAFF	TGCGCCAGCAGTACGGACAGGGAGCCAGCTTTCTTT
TRBD1	TRBJ1-5	TRBV19	NA	CASSTGQEMWGNQPQHF	TGTGCCAGTAGTACGGGACAGGAGATGTGGGGCAATCAGCCCCAGCATTTT
TRBD1	TRBJ1-5	TRBV9	NA	CASSAGTVNQPQHF	TGTGCCAGCAGCGCCGGGACAGTTAATCAGCCCCAGCATTTT
NA	TRBJ1-1	TRBV12-2	NA	CASPPPGGTEAFF	TGTGCATCACCGCCGCCGGGTGGCACTGAAGCTTTCTTT
NA	TRBJ1-3	TRBV9	NA	CASSPHRGGSGNTIYF	TGTGCCAGCAGCCCCCACCGGGGAGGGTCTGGAAACACCATATATTTT
TRBD2	TRBJ2-7	TRBV27	NA	CASSPRGVSSYEQYF	TGTGCCAGCAGTCCCCGGGGGGTGAGCTCCTACGAGCAGTACTTC
TRBD1	TRBJ1-5	TRBV5-1	NA	CASSLGQGAGQPQHF	TGCGCCAGCAGCTTGGGACAGGGGGCCGGGCAGCCCCAGCATTTT
NA	TRBJ1-5	TRBV12-5	NA	CASGLSGPRFSDINFYSNQPQHF	TGTGCTAGTGGTTTATCAGGGCCCCGTTTTTCCGATATCAACTTTTATAGCAATCAGCCCCAGCATTTT
NA	TRBJ2-3	TRBV20-1	NA	CSAHSTDTQYF	TGCAGTGCCCATAGCACAGATACGCAGTATTTT
NA	TRBJ1-2	TRBV25-1	once	CASSNGALEGYTF	TGTGCCAGCAGTAATGGGGCGTTGGAGGGCTACACCTTC
NA	TRBJ1-2	TRBV7-2	NA	CASSPTESNYGYTF	TGTGCCAGCAGCCCGACAGAAAGTAACTATGGCTACACCTTC
TRBD1	TRBJ2-7	TRBV27	NA	CASRNADRPGEYF	TGTGCCAGCAGAAATGCGGACAGGCCCGGGGAGTACTTC
TRBD1	TRBJ1-2	TRBV30	NA	CAWRRQGGNYGYTF	TGTGCCTGGAGGCGACAGGGGGGCAACTATGGCTACACCTTC
NA	TRBJ2-5	TRBV4-1	NA	CASSQRGTASQETQYF	TGCGCCAGCAGCCAACGCGGGACGGCGAGCCAAGAGACCCAGTACTTC
NA	TRBJ2-7	TRBV7-3	NA	CASSLTRGYEQYF	TGTGCCAGCAGCTTAACGCGGGGCTACGAGCAGTACTTC
NA	TRBJ2-7	TRBV7-9	few	CASSLAGTATYEQYF	TGTGCCAGCAGCTTAGCGGGGACTGCGACCTACGAGCAGTACTTC
NA	TRBJ2-1	TRBV20-1	NA	CSARGTPEQFF	TGCAGTGCTAGAGGGACACCTGAGCAGTTCTTC
NA	TRBJ1-5	TRBV19	NA	CASSRYRDQPQHF	TGTGCCAGTAGTAGGTACCGAGATCAGCCCCAGCATTTT
NA	TRBJ2-1	TRBV6-6	NA	CASSRVGGLNEQFF	TGTGCCAGCAGTAGGGTCGGAGGTCTCAATGAGCAGTTCTTC
TRBD2	TRBJ2-5	TRBV5-6	NA	CASSLELAGQETQYF	TGTGCCAGCAGCTTGGAACTAGCGGGGCAAGAGACCCAGTACTTC
TRBD1	TRBJ1-5	TRBV28	NA	CASSPPRDRNQPQHF	TGTGCCAGCAGTCCACCCCGGGACAGAAATCAGCCCCAGCATTTT
NA	TRBJ2-1	TRBV5-6	NA	CASSLTVKAYNEQFF	TGTGCCAGCAGCTTGACAGTGAAAGCCTACAATGAGCAGTTCTTC
NA	TRBJ1-1	TRBV19	NA	CASSRSRAGFTEAFF	TGTGCCAGTAGCCGGAGCCGAGCAGGGTTCACTGAAGCTTTCTTT
NA	TRBJ1-1	TRBV9	NA	CASSATGNTEAFF	TGTGCCAGCAGCGCGACAGGGAACACTGAAGCTTTCTTT
TRBD1	TRBJ1-2	TRBV6-5	few	CASSYGATGSSGYTF	TGTGCCAGCAGTTACGGGGCGACAGGGTCTAGTGGCTACACCTTC
NA	TRBJ2-3	TRBV19	NA	CASSIVRAYSTDTQYF	TGTGCCAGTAGTATAGTAAGAGCTTATAGCACAGATACGCAGTATTTT
TRBD1	TRBJ1-2	TRBV29-1	NA	CSVGDTGAYGYTF	TGCAGCGTTGGCGATACAGGGGCCTATGGCTACACCTTC
TRBD2	TRBJ2-7	TRBV15	once	CATSRENQAGPYEQYF	TGTGCCACCAGCAGAGAAAACCAAGCGGGGCCCTACGAGCAGTACTTC
NA	TRBJ1-1	TRBV27	NA	CASSLWGGGAWNTEAFF	TGTGCCAGCAGTTTATGGGGCGGAGGGGCCTGGAACACTGAAGCTTTCTTT
NA	TRBJ1-1	TRBV19	NA	CASKGRRQLTEAFF	TGTGCCAGTAAAGGGAGGCGGCAGCTCACTGAAGCTTTCTTT
NA	TRBJ2-3	TRBV9	NA	CASSVTTTTTSTDTQYF	TGTGCCAGCAGCGTAACTACGACCACAACTAGCACAGATACGCAGTATTTT
NA	TRBJ1-1	TRBV29-1	once	CSVGGGEHDRDTEAFF	TGCAGCGTGGGTGGGGGGGAACACGACCGGGACACTGAAGCTTTCTTT
TRBD2	TRBJ2-1	TRBV27	NA	CASSPSPRAGGLNNEQFF	TGTGCCAGCAGTCCTTCCCCTAGAGCGGGGGGGCTCAACAATGAGCAGTTCTTC
TRBD1	TRBJ2-5	TRBV27	NA	CASHPIAGRGSFRRAGNF	TGTGCCAGCCATCCGATCGCGGGCAGGGGGTCGTTCAGGCGTGCTGGGAACTTC
NA	TRBJ2-5	TRBV6-1	NA	CASSEARGPETQYF	TGTGCCAGCAGTGAAGCGCGGGGGCCAGAGACCCAGTACTTC
NA	TRBJ2-5	TRBV9	NA	CASSVGGVQETQYF	TGTGCCAGCAGCGTAGGGGGGGTCCAAGAGACCCAGTACTTC
NA	TRBJ1-1	TRBV5-1	NA	CASSLRAGATEAFF	TGCGCCAGCAGCTTGCGAGCGGGGGCGACTGAAGCTTTCTTT
TRBD1	TRBJ1-1	TRBV5-4	few	CASSSGQLMNTEAFF	TGTGCCAGCAGCTCGGGACAGCTTATGAACACTGAAGCTTTCTTT
NA	TRBJ2-3	TRBV11-2	NA	CASSTISGAGDTQYF	TGTGCCAGCAGCACCATCTCTGGGGCTGGAGATACGCAGTATTTT
NA	TRBJ1-2	TRBV9	NA	CASSVTDKTGYTF	TGTGCCAGCAGCGTTACCGACAAAACCGGCTACACCTTC
TRBD1	TRBJ2-1	TRBV18	NA	CASSPPGQGLFEQFF	TGTGCCAGCTCACCTCCGGGACAGGGGCTTTTTGAGCAGTTCTTC
NA	TRBJ1-2	TRBV7-8	NA	CASSPLSGPGLRYTF	TGTGCCAGCAGCCCTCTTTCCGGGCCAGGGCTGAGGTACACCTTC
NA	TRBJ1-2	TRBV7-2	NA	CASSLERRGGYTF	TGTGCCAGCAGCTTAGAACGGAGGGGAGGCTACACCTTC
NA	TRBJ2-5	TRBV19	NA	CASSIGDTGQETQYF	TGTGCCAGTAGTATAGGGGACACAGGCCAAGAGACCCAGTACTTC
TRBD2	TRBJ2-2	TRBV5-1	few	CASSLSGTTNTGELFF	TGCGCCAGCAGCTTGTCCGGGACTACAAACACCGGGGAGCTGTTTTTT
TRBD2	TRBJ2-5	TRBV27	NA	CASRPFLAGKETQYF	TGTGCCAGCAGACCCTTTCTAGCGGGAAAAGAGACCCAGTACTTC
NA	TRBJ1-2	TRBV30	NA	CAWSVTGSVYGYTF	TGTGCCTGGAGTGTAACAGGGAGCGTCTATGGCTACACCTTC
NA	TRBJ2-7	TRBV5-6	few	CASSSWGTYSYEQYF	TGTGCCAGCAGCTCTTGGGGGACATATTCCTACGAGCAGTACTTC
TRBD1	TRBJ2-7	TRBV5-1	once	CASSFGQGGSYEQYF	TGCGCCAGCAGCTTTGGACAGGGGGGTTCCTACGAGCAGTACTTC
TRBD2	TRBJ2-2	TRBV4-2	NA	CASSQVSSGGVGELFF	TGTGCCAGCAGCCAAGTATCCAGCGGGGGTGTCGGGGAGCTGTTTTTT
NA	TRBJ2-2	TRBV6-5	NA	CASSPTGYAGELFF	TGTGCCAGCAGCCCAACAGGGTACGCCGGGGAGCTGTTTTTT
NA	TRBJ1-4	TRBV14	NA	CASSQGRASTNEKLFF	TGTGCCAGCAGCCAAGGCAGGGCCTCAACTAATGAAAAACTGTTTTTT